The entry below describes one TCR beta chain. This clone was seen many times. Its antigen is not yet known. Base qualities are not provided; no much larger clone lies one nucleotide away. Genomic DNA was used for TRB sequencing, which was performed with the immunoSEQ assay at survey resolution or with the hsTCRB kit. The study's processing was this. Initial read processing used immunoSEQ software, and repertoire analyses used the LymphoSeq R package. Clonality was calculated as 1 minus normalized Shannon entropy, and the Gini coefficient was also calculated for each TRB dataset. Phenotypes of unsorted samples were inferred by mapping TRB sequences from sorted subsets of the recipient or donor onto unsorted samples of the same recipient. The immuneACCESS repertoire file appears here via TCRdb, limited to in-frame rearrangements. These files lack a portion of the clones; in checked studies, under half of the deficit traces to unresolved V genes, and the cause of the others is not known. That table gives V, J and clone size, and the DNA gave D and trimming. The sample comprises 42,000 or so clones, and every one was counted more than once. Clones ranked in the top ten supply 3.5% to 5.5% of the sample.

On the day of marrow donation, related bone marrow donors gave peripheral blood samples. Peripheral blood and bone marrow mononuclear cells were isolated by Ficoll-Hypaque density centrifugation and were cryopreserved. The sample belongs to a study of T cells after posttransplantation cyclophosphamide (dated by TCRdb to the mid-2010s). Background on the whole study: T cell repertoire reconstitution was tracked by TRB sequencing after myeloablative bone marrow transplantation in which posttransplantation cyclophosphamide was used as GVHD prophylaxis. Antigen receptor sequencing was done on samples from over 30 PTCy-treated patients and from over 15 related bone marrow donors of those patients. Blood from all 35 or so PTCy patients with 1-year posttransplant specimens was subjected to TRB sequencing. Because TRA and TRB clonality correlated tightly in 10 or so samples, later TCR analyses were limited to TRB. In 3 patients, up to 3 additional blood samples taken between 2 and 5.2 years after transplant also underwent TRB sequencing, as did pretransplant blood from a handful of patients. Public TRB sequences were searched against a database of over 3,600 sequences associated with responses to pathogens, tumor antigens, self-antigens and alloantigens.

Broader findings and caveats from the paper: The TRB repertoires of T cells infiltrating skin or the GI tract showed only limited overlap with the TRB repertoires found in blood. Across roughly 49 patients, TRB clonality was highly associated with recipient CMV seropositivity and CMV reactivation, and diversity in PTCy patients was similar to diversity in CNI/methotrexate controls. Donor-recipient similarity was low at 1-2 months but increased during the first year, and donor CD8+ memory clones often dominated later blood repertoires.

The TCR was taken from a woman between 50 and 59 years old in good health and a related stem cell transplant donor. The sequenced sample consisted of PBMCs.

The nucleotide sequence reads as follows: TGTGCCCATCAGGAGGGGCTTTCTAACTATGGCTACACCTTC. Its protein reads: CAHQEGLSNYGYTF. Here the chain combines TRBV28 and TRBJ1-2; the D gene is perhaps TRBD1, from 5 matching bases. The germline V gene provides CDR1 MDHEN and CDR2 SYDVKM. V is clipped by 11 bases and J by 0 bases, and the sequence between their germline boundaries is 16 bases long. The CDR3 spans 14 residues, from the cysteine through the phenylalanine. Only the CDR3 portion is preserved as DNA: 42 bases, with reading frame beginning at the first base.